These T cell receptor beta chains were read from a single sample in a study of cytomegalovirus exposure and HLA in healthy donors. TCRdb's copy holds only in-frame clones and misses some; the assay was immunoSEQ multiplex PCR. The sample data list about 83,000 clones. Sequencing was carried out using PBMCs. The origin of the receptors is a man between 18 and 35 years old in good health and CMV-seropositive. Each CDR3 is given with its conserved first and last residue. The order of the fields is D gene, J gene, V gene, CDR3 protein, CDR3 DNA. D genes are given only for firm matches.

d_call: NA
j_call: TRBJ2-2
v_call: TRBV2
cdr3_aa: CASGQENTGELFF
cdr3_nt: TGTGCCAGCGGGCAGGAGAACACCGGGGAGCTGTTTTTT

d_call: TRBD1
j_call: TRBJ2-7
v_call: TRBV5-6
cdr3_aa: CASSTGGIYEQYF
cdr3_nt: TGTGCCAGCAGTACAGGGGGCATCTACGAGCAGTACTTC

d_call: NA
j_call: TRBJ2-7
v_call: TRBV28
cdr3_aa: CASSLARTKNEQYF
cdr3_nt: TGTGCCAGCAGTTTAGCCAGAACTAAGAACGAGCAGTACTTC

d_call: TRBD2
j_call: TRBJ2-1
v_call: TRBV6-1
cdr3_aa: CASLLAGSSYNEQFF
cdr3_nt: TGTGCCAGCCTCCTAGCGGGCAGCTCCTACAATGAGCAGTTCTTC

d_call: NA
j_call: TRBJ2-7
v_call: TRBV6-1
cdr3_aa: CASSPTETYEQYF
cdr3_nt: TGTGCCAGCAGTCCGACAGAGACCTACGAGCAGTACTTC

d_call: NA
j_call: TRBJ2-5
v_call: TRBV7-6
cdr3_aa: CASSNVDSGMGETQYF
cdr3_nt: TGTGCCAGCAGTAACGTCGATTCAGGGATGGGAGAGACCCAGTACTTC

d_call: NA
j_call: TRBJ2-3
v_call: TRBV19
cdr3_aa: CASNRRGDTDTQYF
cdr3_nt: TGTGCCAGTAATCGCAGGGGCGACACAGATACGCAGTATTTT

d_call: NA
j_call: TRBJ2-2
v_call: TRBV2
cdr3_aa: CASSEEAGELFF
cdr3_nt: TGTGCCAGCAGTGAGGAGGCCGGGGAGCTGTTTTTT

d_call: TRBD1
j_call: TRBJ2-1
v_call: TRBV27
cdr3_aa: CASRDRVEQFF
cdr3_nt: TGTGCCAGCAGGGACAGGGTTGAGCAGTTCTTC

d_call: NA
j_call: TRBJ2-3
v_call: TRBV21-1
cdr3_aa: CASSKALDYALGRTDTQYF
cdr3_nt: TGTGCCAGCAGCAAAGCCCTTGACTATGCTCTAGGGAGGACAGATACGCAGTATTTT

d_call: TRBD2
j_call: TRBJ2-7
v_call: TRBV2
cdr3_aa: CASSVTSGPYEQYF
cdr3_nt: TGTGCCAGCAGTGTAACTAGCGGGCCCTACGAGCAGTACTTC

d_call: TRBD2
j_call: TRBJ2-7
v_call: TRBV5-4
cdr3_aa: CASSFGGGTSSYEQYF
cdr3_nt: TGTGCCAGCAGCTTCGGGGGGGGGACCTCTTCCTACGAGCAGTACTTC

d_call: TRBD1
j_call: TRBJ2-3
v_call: TRBV10-3
cdr3_aa: CAIRGGQDQFTDTQYF
cdr3_nt: TGTGCCATCAGAGGGGGACAGGACCAATTCACAGATACGCAGTATTTT

d_call: NA
j_call: TRBJ1-2
v_call: TRBV5-1
cdr3_aa: CASSLDSTANYGYTF
cdr3_nt: TGCGCCAGCAGCTTAGACAGTACAGCTAACTATGGCTACACCTTC

d_call: TRBD1
j_call: TRBJ1-2
v_call: TRBV28
cdr3_aa: CASSPTDRVYGYTF
cdr3_nt: TGTGCCAGCAGTCCAACGGACAGGGTCTATGGCTACACCTTC

d_call: TRBD1
j_call: TRBJ2-7
v_call: TRBV5-1
cdr3_aa: CASSADRGISYEQYF
cdr3_nt: TGCGCCAGCAGCGCCGACAGGGGAATCTCCTACGAGCAGTACTTC

d_call: TRBD1
j_call: TRBJ2-7
v_call: TRBV28
cdr3_aa: CASSLPNRGHEQYF
cdr3_nt: TGTGCCAGCAGTTTGCCTAACAGGGGCCACGAGCAGTACTTC

d_call: TRBD1
j_call: TRBJ2-1
v_call: TRBV5-1
cdr3_aa: CASSLGQGKAQREQFF
cdr3_nt: TGCGCCAGCAGCCTCGGACAGGGAAAGGCCCAGCGAGAGCAGTTCTTC

d_call: NA
j_call: TRBJ1-1
v_call: TRBV6-1
cdr3_aa: CASIMTGYTEAFF
cdr3_nt: TGTGCCAGCATTATGACAGGTTACACTGAAGCTTTCTTT

d_call: NA
j_call: TRBJ2-5
v_call: TRBV6-6
cdr3_aa: CASTKPQETQYF
cdr3_nt: TGTGCCAGCACCAAGCCCCAAGAGACCCAGTACTTC

d_call: NA
j_call: TRBJ1-1
v_call: TRBV28
cdr3_aa: CASRGAPLGQNTEAFF
cdr3_nt: TGTGCCAGCAGAGGGGCCCCGTTGGGGCAGAACACTGAAGCTTTCTTT

d_call: NA
j_call: TRBJ2-7
v_call: TRBV18
cdr3_aa: CASSPLEGGAGEQYF
cdr3_nt: TGTGCCAGCTCACCTCTGGAGGGGGGGGCCGGGGAGCAGTACTTC

d_call: NA
j_call: TRBJ1-3
v_call: TRBV27
cdr3_aa: CASSLKAGSISGNTIYF
cdr3_nt: TGTGCCAGCAGTTTAAAGGCAGGGTCGATCTCTGGAAACACCATATATTTT

d_call: NA
j_call: TRBJ1-1
v_call: TRBV6-1
cdr3_aa: CASSDYTPGSTEAFF
cdr3_nt: TGTGCCAGCAGTGATTATACCCCTGGGAGCACTGAAGCTTTCTTT

d_call: NA
j_call: TRBJ2-3
v_call: TRBV5-1
cdr3_aa: CASSLGAKTDTQYF
cdr3_nt: TGCGCCAGCAGCTTGGGAGCGAAGACAGATACGCAGTATTTT

d_call: NA
j_call: TRBJ2-5
v_call: TRBV28
cdr3_aa: CASGSAGVPEETQYF
cdr3_nt: TGTGCCAGCGGTTCAGCAGGGGTTCCTGAAGAGACCCAGTACTTC

d_call: NA
j_call: TRBJ2-7
v_call: TRBV27
cdr3_aa: CASSLSGAPYEQYF
cdr3_nt: TGTGCCAGCAGTTTGAGCGGAGCGCCCTACGAGCAGTACTTC

d_call: TRBD1
j_call: TRBJ1-2
v_call: TRBV9
cdr3_aa: CASSVESTGALRVGYTF
cdr3_nt: TGTGCCAGCAGCGTAGAGAGCACAGGGGCCCTGAGAGTTGGCTACACCTTC

d_call: TRBD1
j_call: TRBJ2-1
v_call: TRBV13
cdr3_aa: CASSPDRGSFPSSYNEQFF
cdr3_nt: TGTGCCAGCAGCCCCGACAGGGGGTCCTTCCCAAGCTCCTACAATGAGCAGTTCTTC

d_call: NA
j_call: TRBJ1-1
v_call: TRBV5-6
cdr3_aa: CATWAALREPNTEAFF
cdr3_nt: TGTGCCACTTGGGCAGCCTTAAGGGAGCCGAACACTGAAGCTTTCTTT

d_call: TRBD1
j_call: TRBJ2-5
v_call: TRBV7-2
cdr3_aa: CASSSRDRGQETQYF
cdr3_nt: TGTGCCAGCAGCAGCCGGGACAGGGGACAGGAGACCCAGTACTTC

d_call: TRBD1
j_call: TRBJ2-2
v_call: TRBV7-8
cdr3_aa: CATPKTGPNTGELFF
cdr3_nt: TGTGCCACCCCTAAGACAGGGCCGAACACCGGGGAGCTGTTTTTT

d_call: NA
j_call: TRBJ1-2
v_call: TRBV30
cdr3_aa: CAWGPQGGGYTF
cdr3_nt: TGTGCCTGGGGCCCTCAAGGGGGAGGCTACACCTTC

d_call: NA
j_call: TRBJ1-1
v_call: TRBV6-5
cdr3_aa: CASSGPGTEAFF
cdr3_nt: TGTGCCAGCAGTGGCCCGGGGACTGAAGCTTTCTTT

d_call: TRBD1
j_call: TRBJ1-2
v_call: TRBV28
cdr3_aa: CASSPGQRYGYTF
cdr3_nt: TGTGCCAGCAGTCCGGGACAGCGATATGGCTACACCTTC

d_call: NA
j_call: TRBJ1-3
v_call: TRBV15
cdr3_aa: CATSRDKSSGNTIYF
cdr3_nt: TGTGCCACCAGCAGGGACAAAAGCTCTGGAAACACCATATATTTT

d_call: NA
j_call: TRBJ2-3
v_call: TRBV30
cdr3_aa: CAWTSGLGTDTQYF
cdr3_nt: TGTGCCTGGACCTCGGGGTTGGGGACAGATACGCAGTATTTT

d_call: TRBD2
j_call: TRBJ2-1
v_call: TRBV28
cdr3_aa: CASSPSGTREYNEQFF
cdr3_nt: TGTGCCAGCAGTCCCTCCGGGACTAGGGAATACAATGAGCAGTTCTTC

d_call: TRBD2
j_call: TRBJ2-5
v_call: TRBV30
cdr3_aa: CAWSLLAGAETQYF
cdr3_nt: TGTGCCTGGAGTCTCCTAGCGGGGGCGGAGACCCAGTACTTC

d_call: TRBD1
j_call: TRBJ1-2
v_call: TRBV27
cdr3_aa: CASRTGQGYGYTF
cdr3_nt: TGTGCCAGCAGGACTGGACAGGGTTATGGCTACACCTTC

d_call: NA
j_call: TRBJ2-2
v_call: TRBV6-1
cdr3_aa: CASSSGQTYTGELFF
cdr3_nt: TGTGCCAGCAGTTCCGGACAGACCTACACCGGGGAGCTGTTTTTT

d_call: TRBD2
j_call: TRBJ2-2
v_call: TRBV19
cdr3_aa: CATLGTSGNTGELFF
cdr3_nt: TGTGCCACTCTTGGGACTAGCGGGAACACCGGGGAGCTGTTTTTT

d_call: NA
j_call: TRBJ2-1
v_call: TRBV6-5
cdr3_aa: CASSPDFPTYNEQFF
cdr3_nt: TGTGCCAGCAGCCCGGACTTTCCGACCTACAATGAGCAGTTCTTC

d_call: NA
j_call: TRBJ1-1
v_call: TRBV7-2
cdr3_aa: CASSPHTGGTEAFF
cdr3_nt: TGTGCCAGCAGCCCCCATACCGGGGGCACTGAAGCTTTCTTT

d_call: TRBD1
j_call: TRBJ2-1
v_call: TRBV6-5
cdr3_aa: CASSYGTGGTYNEQFF
cdr3_nt: TGTGCCAGCAGTTACGGGACAGGGGGGACGTACAATGAGCAGTTCTTC

d_call: TRBD2
j_call: TRBJ2-7
v_call: TRBV6-1
cdr3_aa: CASSPGLAGSYEQYF
cdr3_nt: TGTGCCAGCAGCCCCGGACTAGCGGGGTCCTACGAGCAGTACTTC

d_call: NA
j_call: TRBJ2-7
v_call: TRBV19
cdr3_aa: CASSIAGASAYEQYF
cdr3_nt: TGTGCCAGTAGTATTGCAGGTGCGAGTGCCTACGAGCAGTACTTC

d_call: NA
j_call: TRBJ1-1
v_call: TRBV18
cdr3_aa: CASSQPDREAFF
cdr3_nt: TGTGCCAGCTCACAACCGGACAGAGAAGCTTTCTTT

d_call: NA
j_call: TRBJ2-1
v_call: TRBV19
cdr3_aa: CASSFGGTEQFF
cdr3_nt: TGTGCCAGTAGTTTTGGGGGCACGGAGCAGTTCTTC

d_call: NA
j_call: TRBJ2-5
v_call: TRBV9
cdr3_aa: CASSLASGHETQYF
cdr3_nt: TGTGCCAGCAGTCTCGCTTCGGGTCACGAGACCCAGTACTTC

d_call: NA
j_call: TRBJ2-1
v_call: TRBV5-1
cdr3_aa: CASSLPGGTYNEQFF
cdr3_nt: TGCGCCAGCAGCTTGCCAGGAGGGACCTACAATGAGCAGTTCTTC

d_call: NA
j_call: TRBJ2-5
v_call: TRBV7-9
cdr3_aa: CASSALLEAETQYF
cdr3_nt: TGTGCCAGCAGCGCACTATTGGAGGCGGAGACCCAGTACTTC

d_call: NA
j_call: TRBJ2-5
v_call: TRBV11-2
cdr3_aa: CASSLGSSRGDTQYF
cdr3_nt: TGTGCCAGCAGCTTAGGATCCAGCAGGGGAGATACCCAGTACTTC